This T cell receptor beta chain emerged from a study of early T cells in non-severe SARS-CoV-2 infection. Whole-study context: With bulk RNA from unsorted whole blood as input, sequencing yielded unpaired chains. Broader study findings: Anti-spike CD8 responses were favored in VDJdb matching, and private and CD4 specificities were missed.

Attachment of unique molecular identifiers was made to individual cDNA molecules. MiXCR, run by TCRdb on the 5' RACE reads, gives a single entry per CDR3 protein. The table includes around 70,000 distinct CDR3 sequences, over 9% detected once. This clonotype was seen more than once but under ten times. Antigen unknown. CDR3 size: 15 residues. The V gene's germline CDR1 is MDHEN and CDR2 SYDVKM. Unmatched junction bases numbered 9, after V lost 5 bases and J lost 2 bases. This TCR was sampled from an adult who was a healthcare worker with PCR-confirmed SARS-CoV-2 infection or an uninfected control (not recorded which). The V and J genes are TRBV28 and TRBJ2-7; TRBD2 aligns across 7 bases. Sequenced sample: whole blood. The CDR3 bases are TGTGCCAGCAGTGCATCGGGGGGTACAGCCTACGAGCAGTACTTC. Translating gives CASSASGGTAYEQYF.